These 9 T cell receptor beta chains came from one sample sequenced in a study of cytomegalovirus exposure and HLA in healthy donors listed by TCRdb under 2017. Library preparation employed the immunoSEQ multiplex PCR assay. A mixture of 60 forward primers for TCR Vbeta segments and 13 reverse primers for TCR Jbeta segments was used in the multiplex PCR. The immuneACCESS repertoire file appears here via TCRdb, limited to in-frame rearrangements. These files lack a portion of the clones; in checked studies, under half of the deficit traces to unresolved V genes, and the cause of the others is not known. The sample table holds about 150,000 clones, of which 70% to 90% were seen once. Over 2.5% of the sample comes from the top ten. The specimen sequenced was PBMCs. All receptors derive from a man aged 30 to 45 in good health and CMV-seropositive.

The chain uses TRBV6-1 and TRBJ2-1; TRBD2 agrees at 9 bases. Germline CDR1 reads MNHNS; CDR2 reads SASEGT. This CDR3 has 16 residues. The V gene end was trimmed by 4 bases and the J gene end by 9 bases; junction bases not matched to a gene: 13. As DNA, the CDR3 is TGTGCCAGCAGTGCCCCGGGGACTAGCAGAGGGGTTGAGCAGTTCTTC. It encodes CASSAPGTSRGVEQFF.

This clone was observed once. The chain employs TRBV5-8 and TRBJ2-6; TRBD1 agrees at 7 bases. Germline V CDR1 and CDR2: SGHTS, YDEGEE. The junction had 4 bases not matched to a gene; V was cut back by 4 bases and J by 3 bases. The CDR3 extends over 15 amino acids. For the CDR3, the DNA is TGTGCCAGCAGCCGACAGGGAATTGGGGCCAACGTCCTGACTTTC. Translation: CASSRQGIGANVLTF.

This clone was observed a few times. This chain connects TRBV5-1 to TRBJ1-4; D is unclear. Trimming removed 7 bases at V and 5 bases at J, with 18 bases between. The CDR3 has 15 residues. Germline assignment: CDR1 SGHRS and CDR2 YFSETQ. The DNA for the CDR3 is TGCGCCAGCCGACCCCCACTGAGGGAGAATGAAAAACTGTTTTTT. It encodes CASRPPLRENEKLFF.

The V call is TRBV7-8, the J call TRBJ2-2; 12 positions match TRBD2. The CDR3 has 18 residues. Trimming took 5 bases from V and 6 from J; bases not matched to a gene: 13. The germline gives CDR1 SGHVS, CDR2 FQNEAQ. As DNA, the CDR3 is TGTGCCAGCAGCCCTCGGGCTAGCGGGAGGGCCAACGCCGGGGAGCTGTTTTTT. Encoded protein: CASSPRASGRANAGELFF.

The chain links TRBV7-2 to TRBJ2-3; D may be TRBD2 (6 bases). V was trimmed by 6 bases and J by 4 bases, leaving 14 bases between them. CDR1 and CDR2 from the germline V gene are SGHTA and FQGNSA. CDR3 length: 14 residues. In nucleotides, the CDR3 is TGTGCCAGCAGGTGGGTCGGGAGAGCAGATACGCAGTATTTT. Translation: CASRWVGRADTQYF.

The genes are TRBV5-4 and TRBJ2-2, with TRBD1 identical over 11 bases. Trimming cost V 5 bases and J 3 bases; bases outside gene matches: 9. CDR3 length: 17 amino acids. Germline lookup yields CDR1 SGHNT and CDR2 YYREEE (reference sequence). CDR3 loop: CASSFPRDRGDTGELFF. The CDR3 nucleotides read TGTGCCAGCAGTTTCCCCCGGGACAGGGGGGACACCGGGGAGCTGTTTTTT.

The CDR3 coding sequence is TGCGCCAGCAGCTTGTTCACAGACACCGGGGAGCTGTTTTTT. It codes for CASSLFTDTGELFF. V usage is TRBV5-1 and J usage is TRBJ2-2; D not certain. Between the trimmed V and J ends, which lost 1 base and 3 bases, there was a span of 7 bases. Germline assignment: CDR1 SGHRS and CDR2 YFSETQ. This CDR3 has 14 residues.

V gene TRBV9 combines with J gene TRBJ2-5; D is perhaps TRBD2 (6 bases). V was shortened by 2 bases and J by 1 base, with 9 bases between the two germline ends. Per the germline V gene, CDR1 is SGDLS and CDR2 is YYNGEE. CDR3 length: 14 residues. CDR3 protein: CASSVGGTQETQYF. As DNA, the CDR3 is TGTGCCAGCAGCGTTGGGGGGACCCAAGAGACCCAGTACTTC.

J is TRBJ2-7 and V is TRBV6-1, with D perhaps matching TRBD1 (6 bases). The CDR3 runs to 11 residues. Trimming stripped 6 bases from V and 3 bases from J, with 6 bases between. Germline values: CDR1 MNHNS, CDR2 SASEGT. CDR3 sequence reads: CASRDSYEQYF. DNA for the CDR3: TGTGCCAGCAGGGACAGCTACGAGCAGTACTTC.